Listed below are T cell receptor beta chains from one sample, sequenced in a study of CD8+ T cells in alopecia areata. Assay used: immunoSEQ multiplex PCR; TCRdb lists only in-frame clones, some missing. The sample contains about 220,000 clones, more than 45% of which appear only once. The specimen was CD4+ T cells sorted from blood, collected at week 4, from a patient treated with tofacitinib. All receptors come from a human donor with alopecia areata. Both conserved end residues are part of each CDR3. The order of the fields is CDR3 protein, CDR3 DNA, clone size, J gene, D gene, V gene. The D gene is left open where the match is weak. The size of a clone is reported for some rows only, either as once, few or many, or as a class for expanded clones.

cdr3_aa: CASSLDRAGGNIQYF; cdr3_nt: TGTGCCAGCAGCTTGGACAGGGCCGGGGGAAACATTCAGTACTTC; clone_size: .; j_call: TRBJ2-4; d_call: .; v_call: TRBV5-4
cdr3_aa: CSVDGFQGRTNEQFF; cdr3_nt: TGCAGCGTTGATGGTTTTCAGGGGCGGACAAATGAGCAGTTCTTC; clone_size: .; j_call: TRBJ2-1; d_call: .; v_call: TRBV29-1
cdr3_aa: CASSSGLAHEQYF; cdr3_nt: TGTGCCAGCAGTTCGGGACTAGCGCACGAGCAGTACTTC; clone_size: .; j_call: TRBJ2-7; d_call: TRBD2; v_call: TRBV11-2
cdr3_aa: CASRAQGWVNTEAFF; cdr3_nt: TGTGCCAGCAGGGCGCAGGGGTGGGTGAACACTGAAGCTTTCTTT; clone_size: .; j_call: TRBJ1-1; d_call: .; v_call: TRBV7-2
cdr3_aa: CASSLASTGQQYF; cdr3_nt: TGTGCCAGCAGCTTAGCCTCAACGGGGCAGCAGTACTTC; clone_size: many; j_call: TRBJ2-7; d_call: .; v_call: TRBV7-6
cdr3_aa: CASSRAGQGRNEQFF; cdr3_nt: TGCGCCAGCAGTCGAGCGGGACAGGGGAGAAATGAGCAGTTCTTC; clone_size: .; j_call: TRBJ2-1; d_call: TRBD1; v_call: TRBV4-3
cdr3_aa: CASSYLAGGTDTQYF; cdr3_nt: TGTGCCAGCAGTTACCTAGCGGGGGGAACAGATACGCAGTATTTT; clone_size: few; j_call: TRBJ2-3; d_call: TRBD2; v_call: TRBV6-5
cdr3_aa: CSVAQGMDTQYF; cdr3_nt: TGCAGCGTTGCACAGGGGATGGATACGCAGTATTTT; clone_size: .; j_call: TRBJ2-3; d_call: TRBD1; v_call: TRBV29-1
cdr3_aa: CSATRVSTDTQYF; cdr3_nt: TGCAGCGCTACCAGGGTTAGCACAGATACGCAGTATTTT; clone_size: .; j_call: TRBJ2-3; d_call: .; v_call: TRBV29-1
cdr3_aa: CSVEGITGGYEQYF; cdr3_nt: TGCAGCGTTGAAGGAATCACGGGGGGCTACGAGCAGTACTTC; clone_size: .; j_call: TRBJ2-7; d_call: TRBD2; v_call: TRBV29-1
cdr3_aa: CASSFPGQTDTQYF; cdr3_nt: TGTGCCAGCAGCTTTCCGGGACAGACAGATACGCAGTATTTT; clone_size: .; j_call: TRBJ2-3; d_call: TRBD1; v_call: TRBV6-5
cdr3_aa: CASSRRDTDNEQFF; cdr3_nt: TGTGCCAGCAGCCGTAGAGACACAGACAATGAGCAGTTCTTC; clone_size: .; j_call: TRBJ2-1; d_call: .; v_call: TRBV14
cdr3_aa: CAWSEQTNTEAFF; cdr3_nt: TGTGCCTGGAGTGAACAGACGAACACTGAAGCTTTCTTT; clone_size: .; j_call: TRBJ1-1; d_call: .; v_call: TRBV30
cdr3_aa: CASSETGDGYTF; cdr3_nt: TGTGCCAGCAGTGAAACAGGTGATGGCTACACCTTC; clone_size: .; j_call: TRBJ1-2; d_call: .; v_call: TRBV2
cdr3_aa: CASRQADTQYF; cdr3_nt: TGTGCCAGCAGGCAGGCAGATACGCAGTATTTT; clone_size: .; j_call: TRBJ2-3; d_call: .; v_call: TRBV6-6
cdr3_aa: CASSLRGGWSEAFF; cdr3_nt: TGTGCCAGCAGCTTAAGAGGGGGCTGGTCTGAAGCTTTCTTT; clone_size: .; j_call: TRBJ1-1; d_call: TRBD1; v_call: TRBV7-3
cdr3_aa: CAWSAQGSQPQHF; cdr3_nt: TGTGCCTGGAGTGCGCAGGGCTCTCAGCCCCAGCATTTT; clone_size: .; j_call: TRBJ1-5; d_call: .; v_call: TRBV30
cdr3_aa: CAWSVGGNTIYF; cdr3_nt: TGTGCCTGGAGTGTGGGTGGAAACACCATATATTTT; clone_size: .; j_call: TRBJ1-3; d_call: .; v_call: TRBV30
cdr3_aa: CATSRERDRNTEAFF; cdr3_nt: TGTGCCACCAGCAGAGAAAGGGACAGGAACACTGAAGCTTTCTTT; clone_size: .; j_call: TRBJ1-1; d_call: TRBD1; v_call: TRBV15
cdr3_aa: CAWSVVAVNTEAFF; cdr3_nt: TGTGCCTGGAGTGTAGTAGCGGTGAACACTGAAGCTTTCTTT; clone_size: .; j_call: TRBJ1-1; d_call: .; v_call: TRBV30
cdr3_aa: CASSTRGQGGGYTF; cdr3_nt: TGTGCCAGCAGCACGAGGGGACAGGGCGGTGGCTACACCTTC; clone_size: .; j_call: TRBJ1-2; d_call: TRBD1; v_call: TRBV7-9
cdr3_aa: CASSEPRVQPNTEAFF; cdr3_nt: TGCGCCAGCAGTGAACCGAGGGTACAGCCGAACACTGAAGCTTTCTTT; clone_size: .; j_call: TRBJ1-1; d_call: .; v_call: TRBV10-2
cdr3_aa: CASTPEDRGFYEQYF; cdr3_nt: TGTGCCAGCACCCCCGAGGACAGGGGGTTCTACGAGCAGTACTTC; clone_size: .; j_call: TRBJ2-7; d_call: TRBD1; v_call: TRBV6-6
cdr3_aa: CASSLSGARTQYF; cdr3_nt: TGTGCCAGCAGTTTAAGCGGTGCGAGGACCCAGTACTTC; clone_size: .; j_call: TRBJ2-5; d_call: .; v_call: TRBV27
cdr3_aa: CASSLRGGKGTGELFF; cdr3_nt: TGTGCCAGCAGCTTGAGAGGTGGGAAGGGCACCGGGGAGCTGTTTTTT; clone_size: .; j_call: TRBJ2-2; d_call: .; v_call: TRBV5-4
cdr3_aa: CASSRGPLAASTDTQYF; cdr3_nt: TGTGCCAGCAGTCGCGGGCCACTAGCGGCTAGCACAGATACGCAGTATTTT; clone_size: many; j_call: TRBJ2-3; d_call: TRBD2; v_call: TRBV2
cdr3_aa: CASSSPEGIGEQYF; cdr3_nt: TGTGCCAGCAGTTCCCCGGAGGGGATAGGAGAGCAGTACTTC; clone_size: .; j_call: TRBJ2-7; d_call: .; v_call: TRBV6-1